This TCR beta chain was sequenced in a study of CD8 T cells in Susac syndrome. With random hexamers, reverse transcription was performed on roughly 0.5 to 1 ug of RNA. TCRdb called the immunoSEQ multiplex PCR reads again in MiXCR, with one record for every CDR3 protein. The sample has more than 150,000 distinct CDR3 sequences, over 85% seen once. V lost 0 bases, J lost 1 base, and 12 bases lay in between. This CDR3 contains 15 residues. Per the germline V gene, CDR1 is DFQATT and CDR2 is SNEGSKA (reference sequence). This clonotype was obtained from a human donor with multiple sclerosis. Specimen: CD8+ T cells from PBMCs. This chain connects TRBV20-1 to TRBJ1-1, with no clear D. The CDR3 spells CSARDSSLPNTEAFF. CDR3 bases: TGCAGTGCTAGAGATTCGAGCCTCCCGAACACTGAAGCTTTCTTT.